These 17 T cell receptor beta chains were all obtained from the same sample, sequenced in a study of technical replicates of blood from a handful of donors. Sequencing used immunoSEQ multiplex PCR; TCRdb keeps in-frame clones, though not all of them. The sample lists around 80,000 clones, around 91% occurring once. Material: T cells isolated from PBMCs. These receptor sequences come from a human donor in good health.

The chain links TRBV28 to TRBJ1-4, with 7 bases identical to TRBD1. The CDR3 totals 14 residues. The V gene's germline CDR1 is MDHEN and CDR2 SYDVKM. Losses at the gene ends were 3 bases for V and 4 bases for J; bases not matched to a gene: 2. CDR3 amino acids: CASSLGTDNEKLFF. CDR3 bases: TGTGCCAGCAGTTTGGGGACAGATAATGAAAAACTGTTTTTT. The whole variable domain, remainder taken from reference TRBV28 and TRBJ1-4, is DVKVTQSSRYLVKRTGEKVFLECVQDMDHENMFWYRQDPGLGLRLIYFSYDVKMKEKGDIPEGYSVSREKKERFSLILESASTNQTSMYLCASSLGTDNEKLFFGSGTQLSVL.

This chain uses TRBV9 with TRBJ1-2; D possibly corresponds to TRBD1 (6 bases). The CDR3 extends over 15 amino acids. Germline V lookup: CDR1 SGDLS, CDR2 YYNGEE. Trimming removed 4 bases at V and 7 bases at J, with 20 bases between. The CDR3 region is CASSLRGGGIGGYTF. The CDR3 coding sequence is TGTGCCAGCAGCTTGAGGGGAGGGGGGATTGGTGGCTACACCTTC.

This rearrangement joins TRBV6-1 to TRBJ2-3; TRBD2 aligns across 8 bases. CDR3 length: 16 amino acids. Germline V gives CDR1 MNHNS, CDR2 SASEGT. The trim removed 4 bases at V and 3 bases at J, leaving 9 bases unmatched. As DNA, the CDR3 is TGTGCCAGCAGTGCTTTAAGCGGGGGAGGAACAGATACGCAGTATTTT. Amino acids: CASSALSGGGTDTQYF.

The chain has TRBV5-6 and TRBJ2-5; D perhaps matches TRBD2 (5 bases). The V gene's germline CDR1 is SGHDT and CDR2 YYEEEE. Deletions cut 4 bases from V and 2 bases from J, with 15 bases between. CDR3 size: 15 residues. The CDR3: CASSTELVLQETQYF. DNA for the CDR3: TGTGCCAGCAGCACGGAACTAGTCTTGCAAGAGACCCAGTACTTC. Full variable domain (rest looked up from reference TRBV5-6 and TRBJ2-5): DAGVTQSPTHLIKTRGQQVTLRCSPKSGHDTVSWYQQALGQGPQFIFQYYEEEERQRGNFPDRFSGHQFPNYSSELNVNALLLGDSALYLCASSTELVLQETQYFGPGTRLLVL.

This clone was recorded a few times. This chain connects TRBV11-2 to TRBJ1-1, with 11 bases matching TRBD1. Germline V lookup: CDR1 SGHAT, CDR2 FQNNGV. CDR3 length: 16 residues. The ends lost 10 bases at V and 1 base at J; junction bases unmatched: 11. The CDR3 DNA is TGTGCCACCCCGGGACAGGGGGAATGGAGGAACACTGAAGCTTTCTTT. Protein: CATPGQGEWRNTEAFF.

V usage is TRBV11-2 and J usage is TRBJ2-3, with 7 bases that match TRBD1. The germline V gene encodes CDR1 SGHAT and CDR2 FQNNGV. The CDR3 has 15 residues. V gave up 5 bases and J gave up 5 bases; unmatched junction bases: 10. CDR3 DNA sequence: TGTGCCAGCAGCGTCCAGGGGGTTGATGGAGATACGCAGTATTTT. Translating gives CASSVQGVDGDTQYF.

This clone was counted between two and nine times. The chain combines TRBV5-1 with TRBJ1-1; D perhaps matches TRBD1 (6 bases). The V gene lost 0 bases and the J gene lost 8 bases, with 8 bases spanning the gap. The CDR3 covers 12 residues. CDR1 is SGHRS, CDR2 YFSETQ, per germline. The CDR3 protein is CASSLGGPEAFF. The DNA of the CDR3 is TGCGCCAGCAGCTTGGGGGGGCCAGAAGCTTTCTTT. Based on the CDR3 plus reference TRBV5-1 and TRBJ1-1, the full variable domain is KAGVTQTPRYLIKTRGQQVTLSCSPISGHRSVSWYQQTPGQGLQFLFEYFSETQRNKGNFPGRFSGRQFSNSRSEMNVSTLELGDSALYLCASSLGGPEAFFGQGTRLTVV.

The chain carries TRBV28 and TRBJ2-1, with 7 bases lining up with TRBD1. This CDR3 region has 14 residues. The germline V gene encodes CDR1 MDHEN and CDR2 SYDVKM. V was clipped by 6 bases and J by 0 bases; unmatched bases: 2. CDR3 region: CASSDRASYNEQFF. The CDR3 bases are TGTGCCAGCAGCGACAGGGCCTCCTACAATGAGCAGTTCTTC.

This sequence joins TRBV25-1 and TRBJ1-6, with 9 bases that match TRBD1. Per germline, CDR1 MGHDK and CDR2 SYGVNS. V lost 2 bases, J lost 7 bases, and 6 bases stayed unmatched. The CDR3 is 16 residues long. The DNA of the CDR3 is TGTGCCAGCAGTGAACTCTGGACAGGGGACAATTCACCCCTCCACTTT. Translating it yields CASSELWTGDNSPLHF.

V and J are TRBV4-1 and TRBJ2-2; D gene unclear. CDR1 is MGHRA, CDR2 YSYEKL, per germline. The CDR3 has 15 amino acids. Trimming took off 4 bases at V and 6 bases at J, with 15 bases between the two ends. The chain's CDR3 is CASSRDPMGAGELFF. The CDR3 nucleotides read TGCGCCAGCAGCCGAGATCCCATGGGCGCCGGGGAGCTGTTTTTT.

In its sample, this clone was seen once. This chain connects TRBV6-1 to TRBJ1-1, with D hard to call. The CDR3 contains 14 residues. Looked up from germline, CDR1 is MNHNS and CDR2 is SASEGT. V dropped 6 bases and J dropped 0 bases, with 11 bases sitting between them. This CDR3 reads CASRNAGLNTEAFF. The CDR3 nucleotides are TGTGCCAGCAGAAACGCAGGCCTGAACACTGAAGCTTTCTTT.

V is TRBV11-3 and J is TRBJ2-7, with TRBD2 as a possible D gene (5 bases). Germline V gives CDR1 SGHNT, CDR2 YENEEA. V lost 8 bases and J 6 bases, leaving 11 bases between the germline ends. The CDR3 is made up of 11 amino acids. The CDR3: CASGVGGEQYF. The CDR3 DNA is TGTGCCAGCGGGGTTGGAGGCGAGCAGTACTTC.

V is TRBV6-5 and J is TRBJ1-2; D is possibly TRBD1 (6 bases). Trimming removed 6 bases at V and 4 bases at J, with 12 bases between. Germline CDR1 MNHEY, CDR2 SVGAGI. The CDR3 length is 13 residues. CDR3 coding DNA: TGTGCCAGCAGGCAACAGGGTGTCTATGGCTACACCTTC. It specifies CASRQQGVYGYTF.

The chain couples TRBV9 to TRBJ1-3; D is unresolved. CDR1 and CDR2 (germline): SGDLS, YYNGEE. This CDR3 has 15 residues. Trimming took 3 bases from V and 0 from J, leaving 10 bases between them. The DNA for the CDR3 is TGTGCCAGCAGCGCAGTAACAAACTCTGGAAACACCATATATTTT. This gives the protein CASSAVTNSGNTIYF.

Comment on this clone: The identical CDR3 is also encoded by other nucleotide sequences in the sample. The rearrangement uses TRBV15 and TRBJ2-7; D perhaps matches TRBD1 (6 bases). Trimming pared 0 bases from V and 3 bases from J, leaving 12 bases between. This CDR3 comprises 15 residues. Germline V gives CDR1 LNHNV, CDR2 YYDKDF (reference sequence). CDR3 DNA: TGTGCCACCAGCAGAGATCGGGGCAGGGGCTACGAGCAGTACTTC. Protein product: CATSRDRGRGYEQYF.

The rearrangement joins TRBV7-9 to TRBJ2-5, with 10 bases fitting TRBD1. The CDR3 is 15 residues long. V was clipped by 1 base and J by 1 base; unmatched bases: 0. CDR1 and CDR2 (germline): SEHNR, FQNEAQ (reference sequence). The DNA of the CDR3 is TGTGCCAGCAGCTTAGGGACAGGGGGCCAAGAGACCCAGTACTTC. Translated: CASSLGTGGQETQYF.

The chain has TRBV5-1 and TRBJ2-7; 7 nucleotides match TRBD1. V lost 0 bases, J lost 6 bases, and 3 bases stayed unmatched. The CDR3 loop spans 13 amino acids. Germline CDR1 SGHRS, CDR2 YFSETQ. The CDR3 sequence is CASSLEQGLEQYF. The CDR3 region has the DNA TGCGCCAGCAGCTTGGAACAGGGGCTCGAGCAGTACTTC.